These 29 T cell receptor beta chains originate from one sample sequenced in a study of T cell clusters in autoimmune cytopenias. Each sample's input was around 250 ng genomic DNA, 35,000 to 40,000 genome equivalents. Multiplex touch-down PCR amplified TRB using TRB-A and TRB-B pools in one tube. From its re-call of the multiplex PCR reads, TCRdb lists each CDR3 protein once, without DNA. This specimen shows about 15,000 distinct CDR3 sequences; the ten leading clones hold approximately 2.2%. The specimen sequenced was peripheral blood. These receptors were collected from a human donor with an autoimmune cytopenia or autoimmune hepatitis (not recorded which).

The chain combines TRBV19 with TRBJ1-5; the TCRdb call, TRBD1, lacks DNA for checking. CDR3 length: 15 residues. Germline V gene data show CDR1 as LNHDA and CDR2 as SQIVND (reference sequence). The CDR3 is CASSIRTGGNQPQHF.

The chain has TRBV5-4 and TRBJ2-6. The CDR3 is made up of 15 amino acids. Germline lookup yields CDR1 SGHNT and CDR2 YYREEE (reference sequence). CDR3 residues: CASSFYEYGANVLTF.

The chain links TRBV6-1 to TRBJ2-7; TCRdb designates TRBD1, a call that cannot be tested without DNA. The CDR3 length is 15 residues. The germline gives CDR1 MNHNS, CDR2 SASEGT. The CDR3 spells CASSAAWTGGYEQYF.

The rearrangement joins TRBV6-5 to TRBJ2-5; the D gene TCRdb calls, TRBD2, cannot be checked with no DNA. The length of the CDR3 is 19 residues. Per germline, CDR1 MNHEY and CDR2 SVGAGI. CDR3 in amino acids: CASINTRGLAGVLQETQYF.

The V and J genes are TRBV6-5 and TRBJ1-2. The CDR3 runs to 14 residues. Germline V gene sequence: CDR1 MNHEY, CDR2 SVGAGI. CDR3 in amino acids: CAISESRREGGYTF.

The rearrangement uses TRBV5-5 and TRBJ2-7. The CDR3 contains 14 residues. Germline V gene sequence: CDR1 SGHKS, CDR2 YYEKEE (reference sequence). The CDR3 reads CASNLLVPSYEQYF.

In terms of frequency, this clonotype is medium-sized. The J gene is TRBJ2-2, the V gene TRBV6-1; the D call from TCRdb, TRBD2, cannot be confirmed without DNA. The CDR3 contains 16 residues. Germline assignment: CDR1 MNHNS and CDR2 SASEGT. CDR3 residues: CASSLTSGANTGELFF.

This chain joins TRBV4-1 and TRBJ2-5; TCRdb picks TRBD1, but there is no DNA to check that call. This CDR3 comprises 17 residues. CDR1 and CDR2 from the germline V gene are MGHRA and YSYEKL. CDR3 sequence: CASSRGTGSHGRETQYF.

The chain combines TRBV6-5 with TRBJ2-7; TCRdb's D call of TRBD2 is untestable without DNA. The germline V gene has CDR1 MNHEY and CDR2 SVGAGI. This CDR3 comprises 16 residues. Here the CDR3 reads CASSPTRGTNSYEQYF.

This chain links TRBV6-1 with TRBJ2-3; TCRdb's D call of TRBD2 is untestable without DNA. The CDR3 sequence is 16 residues long. Germline V gene data show CDR1 as MNHNS and CDR2 as SASEGT. The chain's CDR3 is CASSVLAGVRPDTQYF.

The chain has TRBV15 and TRBJ2-3; lacking DNA, the TRBD2 call made by TCRdb goes unchecked. The CDR3 runs to 16 residues. From germline, CDR1 is LNHNV and CDR2 YYDKDF (reference sequence). CDR3 protein: CATSRGRGGRADTQYF.

The CDR3 loop is CASSPDSAGANVLTF. V and J are TRBV5-1 and TRBJ2-6. This CDR3 has 15 amino acids. Germline loops: CDR1 SGHRS, CDR2 YFSETQ.

The chain uses TRBV12-3 or TRBV12-4 and TRBJ1-2. This CDR3 contains 15 residues. CDR3 protein: CASSLEGKANYGYTF.

The V gene is TRBV19, the J gene TRBJ2-4; checking the TCRdb D call of TRBD1 is not possible without DNA. The CDR3 spans 16 residues. Per germline, CDR1 LNHDA and CDR2 SQIVND (reference sequence). CDR3 sequence reads: CASSIATGAAKNIQYF.

Its frequency marks this clonotype as medium-sized. The gene calls are TRBV11-1 and TRBJ1-1; TCRdb selects TRBD1, and the lack of DNA leaves this call unchecked. The CDR3 runs 15 residues. Germline CDR1 SGHAT, CDR2 FQDESV (reference sequence). The CDR3 sequence is CASSPGTGVDTEAFF. The full variable domain, in which reference TRBV11-1 and TRBJ1-1 provide the parts outside the CDR3, is EAEVAQSPRYKITEKSQAVAFWCDPISGHATLYWYRQILGQGPELLVQFQDESVVDDSQLPKDRFSAERLKGVDSTLKIQPAELGDSAMYLCASSPGTGVDTEAFFGQGTRLTVV.

This clonotype is classed as medium-sized by frequency. The V and J genes are TRBV11-1 and TRBJ2-1; the D call of TRBD2 rests on TCRdb alone, since no DNA is present to check it. The CDR3 has 15 amino acids. Germline lookup yields CDR1 SGHAT and CDR2 FQDESV (reference sequence). This chain's CDR3 is CASSRGVGVYNEQFF.

This chain links TRBV18 with TRBJ1-5. From germline, CDR1 is KGHSH and CDR2 LQKENI. The CDR3 is 15 residues long. CDR3 amino acids: CASSPPGPSNQPQHF.

The chain uses TRBV5-1 and TRBJ2-2; TCRdb gives TRBD1 as the D gene, but with no DNA this cannot be confirmed. The CDR3 has 15 residues. From germline, CDR1 is SGHRS and CDR2 YFSETQ. CDR3: CASCVGDPNTGELFF.

V usage is TRBV19 and J usage is TRBJ1-3; TCRdb lists TRBD1, though no DNA is available to test this call. The CDR3 contains 14 residues. Germline-derived CDR1 and CDR2 are LNHDA and SQIVND (reference sequence). CDR3 in amino acids: CASGGPGSGNTIYF.

This chain joins TRBV12-3 or TRBV12-4 and TRBJ1-1; TCRdb indicates TRBD1, and absent DNA this call remains unverified. CDR3 length: 14 amino acids. CDR3: CASNQQGGLTEAFF.

The V and J genes are TRBV12-3 or TRBV12-4 and TRBJ2-7; TCRdb's assignment of TRBD1 cannot be checked, as there is no DNA. The CDR3 is 16 amino acids. The CDR3 here is CASSPGGAGTSYEQYF.

The CDR3 loop is CASSLFLGNEQFF. V is TRBV12-3 or TRBV12-4 and J is TRBJ2-1. The CDR3 runs 13 residues.

The chain carries TRBV5-6 and TRBJ2-7; TCRdb reports TRBD2, a call that lacks DNA to check it against. Germline V gene sequence: CDR1 SGHDT, CDR2 YYEEEE. The CDR3 totals 17 residues. This CDR3 reads CASSSILGGGPIYEQYF.

This clonotype ranks as medium-sized in terms of frequency. The CDR3 is CASSSGQGAGNEQFF. This chain links TRBV27 with TRBJ2-1; the TRBD1 assignment by TCRdb is unverifiable without DNA. Germline V gene data show CDR1 as MNHEY and CDR2 as SMNVEV (reference sequence). CDR3 size: 15 residues.

This chain joins TRBV12-3 or TRBV12-4 and TRBJ2-7. The CDR3 runs 14 residues. The CDR3 sequence is CASSLVGVVYEQYF.

By frequency, this clonotype is medium-sized. J is TRBJ2-4 and V is TRBV6-5; TCRdb indicates TRBD1, and absent DNA this call remains unverified. The germline gives CDR1 MNHEY, CDR2 SVGAGI. The CDR3 runs 14 residues. CDR3 protein: CASSRDRRMDIQYF.

The chain has TRBV10-3 and TRBJ1-4; without DNA, the TCRdb call of TRBD1 cannot be checked. Germline V lookup: CDR1 ENHRY, CDR2 SYGVKD. The CDR3 loop spans 14 amino acids. The CDR3 here is CATGKTGKGEKLFF.

This clonotype counts as medium-sized by frequency. CDR3 sequence: CASRAQGTGTDTQYF. The rearrangement joins TRBV27 to TRBJ2-3; TCRdb lists TRBD1, though no DNA is available to test this call. Germline assignment: CDR1 MNHEY and CDR2 SMNVEV (reference sequence). There are 15 residues in the CDR3.

In terms of frequency, this clonotype is medium-sized. V and J are TRBV6-5 and TRBJ2-3; no DNA is available, so the TRBD2 call from TCRdb remains unchecked. Germline-derived CDR1 and CDR2 are MNHEY and SVGAGI. The CDR3 has 13 amino acids. CDR3 in amino acids: CASSYGPTDTQYF.